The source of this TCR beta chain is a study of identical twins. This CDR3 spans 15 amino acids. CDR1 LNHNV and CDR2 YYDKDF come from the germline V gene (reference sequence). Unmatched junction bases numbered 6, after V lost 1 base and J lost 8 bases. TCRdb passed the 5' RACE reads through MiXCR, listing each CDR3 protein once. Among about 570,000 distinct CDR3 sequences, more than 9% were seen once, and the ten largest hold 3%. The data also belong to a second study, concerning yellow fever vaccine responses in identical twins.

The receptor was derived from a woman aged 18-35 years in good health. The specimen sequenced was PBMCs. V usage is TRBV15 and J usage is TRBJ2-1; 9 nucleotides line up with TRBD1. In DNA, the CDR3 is TGTGCCACCAGCAGAGGGACAGGGGTTCGGTATGAGCAGTTCTTC. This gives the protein CATSRGTGVRYEQFF.